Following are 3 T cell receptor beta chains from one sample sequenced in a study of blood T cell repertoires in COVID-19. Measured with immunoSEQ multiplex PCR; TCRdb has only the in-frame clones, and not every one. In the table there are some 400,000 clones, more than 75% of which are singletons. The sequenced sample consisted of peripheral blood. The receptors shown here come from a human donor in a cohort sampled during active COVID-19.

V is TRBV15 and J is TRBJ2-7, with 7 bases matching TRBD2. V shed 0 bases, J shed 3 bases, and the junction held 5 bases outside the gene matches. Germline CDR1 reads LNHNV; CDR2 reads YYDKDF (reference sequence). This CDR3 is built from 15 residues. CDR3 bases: TGTGCCACCAGCAGAGAGGGAGGGGCCGGCTACGAGCAGTACTTC. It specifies CATSREGGAGYEQYF.

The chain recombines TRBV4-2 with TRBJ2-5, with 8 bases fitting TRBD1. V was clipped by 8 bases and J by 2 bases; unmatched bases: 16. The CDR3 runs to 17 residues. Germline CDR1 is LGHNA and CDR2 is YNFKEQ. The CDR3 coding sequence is TGTGCCAGCGGGTTGGGCGGAAGACAGGGGAAACAAGAGACCCAGTACTTC. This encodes CASGLGGRQGKQETQYF.

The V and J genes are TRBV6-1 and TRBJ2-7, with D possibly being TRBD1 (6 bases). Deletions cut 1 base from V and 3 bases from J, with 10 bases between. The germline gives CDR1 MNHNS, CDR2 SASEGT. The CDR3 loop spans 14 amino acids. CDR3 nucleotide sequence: TGTGCCAGCAGTGAAGGGACAGACTTCTACGAGCAGTACTTC. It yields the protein CASSEGTDFYEQYF.